Following are 26 T cell receptor beta chains from one sample sequenced in a study of T cells expressing NK-cell markers. Reanalyzing the 5' RACE reads, TCRdb keeps one entry per CDR3 protein, without DNA. In total, the table holds a few hundred thousand distinct CDR3 sequences. The sample comprised blood T cells: a sorted CD56 or NKG2C T cell subset, CD4+ or CD8+ T cells, or bulk PBMC T cells (not recorded which). These receptors came from a man aged 18-70 years in good health.

V usage is TRBV7-2 and J usage is TRBJ2-3; TCRdb reports TRBD2, a call that lacks DNA to check it against. The CDR3 spans 15 residues. Germline V CDR1 and CDR2: SGHTA, FQGNSA. CDR3 sequence reads: CASSWLGSGVDTQYF.

The gene calls are TRBV18 and TRBJ2-7. The CDR3 contains 15 residues. CDR1 is KGHSH and CDR2 is LQKENI in the germline V gene. CDR3 amino acids: CASSPQTGESDEQYF.

The chain links TRBV14 to TRBJ1-2; checking the TCRdb D call of TRBD1 is not possible without DNA. CDR1 and CDR2 (germline): SGHDN, FVKESK. The CDR3 length is 14 residues. This CDR3 reads CASSQHRGNYGYTF.

This chain links TRBV20-1 with TRBJ1-1; TCRdb lists TRBD1, though no DNA is available to test this call. Germline V gene lookup returns CDR1 DFQATT and CDR2 SNEGSKA (reference sequence). The length of the CDR3 is 13 residues. The CDR3 region is CSAQTGQGASAFF.

The rearrangement links TRBV18 to TRBJ2-3; absent DNA, TCRdb's TRBD1 call cannot be checked. The CDR3 totals 15 residues. Germline V gene data show CDR1 as KGHSH and CDR2 as LQKENI. The CDR3 spells CASSPSVRDTDTQYF. The whole variable domain, remainder taken from reference TRBV18 and TRBJ2-3, is NAGVMQNPRHLVRRRGQEARLRCSPMKGHSHVYWYRQLPEEGLKFMVYLQKENIIDESGMPKERFSAEFPKEGPSILRIQQVVRGDSAAYFCASSPSVRDTDTQYFGPGTRLTVL.

V and J are TRBV12-3 or TRBV12-4 and TRBJ2-1; absent DNA, TCRdb's TRBD2 call cannot be checked. The CDR3 sequence is 18 residues long. CDR3 protein: CASSLVPGLADTYNEQFF.

The genes are TRBV12-3 or TRBV12-4 and TRBJ1-1; the D gene TCRdb calls, TRBD1, cannot be checked with no DNA. This CDR3 contains 14 residues. CDR3 sequence: CASSRGTWNTEAFF.

The chain links TRBV15 to TRBJ2-7; as DNA is missing, the TRBD2 call by TCRdb cannot be tested. The germline CDR1 and CDR2 sequences are LNHNV and YYDKDF (reference sequence). The length of the CDR3 is 18 residues. The CDR3 here is CATSREGLAGSSPYEQYF.

This chain connects TRBV7-2 to TRBJ1-2; checking the TCRdb D call of TRBD1 is not possible without DNA. CDR3 length equals 12 residues. Looked up from germline, CDR1 is SGHTA and CDR2 is FQGNSA. CDR3 in amino acids: CASSRGLDGYTF.

This chain connects TRBV7-7 to TRBJ2-5; TCRdb's D call, TRBD1, is unchecked because there is no DNA. The CDR3 extends over 15 amino acids. Germline assignment: CDR1 SSHAT and CDR2 FNYEAQ (reference sequence). CDR3 residues: CASSYLTGRQETQYF.

The V gene is TRBV5-1, the J gene TRBJ2-7. The CDR3 covers 12 residues. Germline lookup yields CDR1 SGHRS and CDR2 YFSETQ. CDR3 loop: CASSSNVNEQYF.

The chain couples TRBV5-5 to TRBJ2-7; the TCRdb D gene call, TRBD1, has no DNA to confirm it. The CDR3 loop spans 17 amino acids. Germline-derived CDR1 and CDR2 are SGHKS and YYEKEE (reference sequence). CDR3 amino acids: CASSLLTGTGSSYEQYF.

The chain links TRBV5-1 to TRBJ2-2; there is no DNA to check the TCRdb D call of TRBD2. The germline CDR1 and CDR2 sequences are SGHRS and YFSETQ. The CDR3 totals 16 residues. The CDR3 spells CASSSLGGPSTGELFF. Full variable domain (rest looked up from reference TRBV5-1 and TRBJ2-2): KAGVTQTPRYLIKTRGQQVTLSCSPISGHRSVSWYQQTPGQGLQFLFEYFSETQRNKGNFPGRFSGRQFSNSRSEMNVSTLELGDSALYLCASSSLGGPSTGELFFGEGSRLTVL.

The J gene is TRBJ2-1, the V gene TRBV5-1; TCRdb gives TRBD1 as the D gene, but with no DNA this cannot be confirmed. Germline assignment: CDR1 SGHRS and CDR2 YFSETQ. CDR3 size: 16 residues. CDR3 sequence reads: CASSLPGTGGHNEQFF.

J is TRBJ2-3 and V is TRBV12-3 or TRBV12-4; the TCRdb call, TRBD2, lacks DNA for checking. The CDR3 has 14 amino acids. CDR3 residues: CASSLRALGDTQYF.

This chain connects TRBV5-1 to TRBJ2-5; as DNA is missing, the TRBD1 call by TCRdb cannot be tested. CDR3 length: 15 residues. The germline gives CDR1 SGHRS, CDR2 YFSETQ. CDR3 amino acids: CASSRASTGGETQYF.

V gene TRBV27 combines with J gene TRBJ2-7; as DNA is missing, the TRBD1 call by TCRdb cannot be tested. CDR3 length equals 14 residues. The V gene's germline CDR1 is MNHEY and CDR2 SMNVEV (reference sequence). This CDR3 reads CASSVDRDLYEQYF.

The CDR3 protein is CATSAPRGNNEKLFF. The rearrangement uses TRBV24-1 and TRBJ1-4; TCRdb's D call of TRBD1 is untestable without DNA. CDR1 is KGHDR and CDR2 is SFDVKD in the germline V gene. This CDR3 is 15 amino acids long.

This chain links TRBV28 with TRBJ2-7; there is no DNA to check the TCRdb D call of TRBD1. The CDR3 has 17 amino acids. CDR1 MDHEN and CDR2 SYDVKM come from the germline V gene. CDR3: CASSFTYTGRNNYEQYF.

The CDR3 is CASRGDRVGEQFF. The V and J genes are TRBV2 and TRBJ2-1; TCRdb outputs TRBD1, but without DNA this stays unchecked. The CDR3 length is 13 residues. Germline CDR1 and CDR2: SNHLY and FYNNEI.

The chain is built from TRBV7-9 and TRBJ2-7; TCRdb selects TRBD1, and the lack of DNA leaves this call unchecked. CDR1 and CDR2 (germline): SEHNR, FQNEAQ (reference sequence). The CDR3 is 16 amino acids. The CDR3 here is CASSLGDRKRSYEQYF.

The chain has TRBV5-4 and TRBJ1-6; TCRdb indicates TRBD1, and absent DNA this call remains unverified. The CDR3 covers 14 residues. CDR1 is SGHNT, CDR2 YYREEE, per germline (reference sequence). The CDR3 spells CASTTRENNSPLHF.

The rearrangement links TRBV19 to TRBJ1-1; with no DNA, the TCRdb D assignment of TRBD1 cannot be verified. From germline, CDR1 is LNHDA and CDR2 SQIVND (reference sequence). This CDR3 has 17 amino acids. CDR3 amino acids: CASRPSAGQRKNTEAFF.

This chain connects TRBV12-3 or TRBV12-4 to TRBJ1-1; TCRdb names TRBD1, which stays unverified in the absence of DNA. CDR3 size: 14 residues. This chain's CDR3 is CASRITGGNTEAFF.

V and J are TRBV5-1 and TRBJ2-2; TCRdb picks TRBD1, but there is no DNA to check that call. The length of the CDR3 is 16 residues. CDR1 and CDR2 from the germline V gene are SGHRS and YFSETQ. CDR3 amino acids: CASSLWGAMNTGELFF.

The CDR3 loop reads CASSFSRGDGTQYF. This chain links TRBV5-1 with TRBJ2-5; the D call from TCRdb, TRBD2, cannot be confirmed without DNA. The CDR3 runs to 14 residues. The germline V gene has CDR1 SGHRS and CDR2 YFSETQ.